Shown below are 32 T cell receptor beta chains from a single sample sequenced in a study of STAT5B mutations in CD4+ large granular lymphocyte leukemia. Profiled with immunoSEQ multiplex PCR; TCRdb holds only in-frame clones, not every one. The table lists around 50,000 clones, about 80% of them singletons, with more than 0.3% in the top ten. Sequenced: CD4+ T cells from blood buffy coats. The source of these receptors is a human donor in good health.

V and J are TRBV10-2 and TRBJ1-1; D gene uncertain. V was shortened by 4 bases and J by 1 base, with 4 bases between the two germline ends. Germline loops: CDR1 WSHSY, CDR2 SAAADI. The CDR3 is 12 amino acids. The CDR3 sequence: CASSVGNTEAFF. The CDR3, as DNA: TGCGCCAGCAGTGTAGGGAACACTGAAGCTTTCTTT.

The chain has TRBV28 and TRBJ1-2, with D tentatively TRBD1 (5 bases). The CDR3 is 13 residues long. Germline V gene sequence: CDR1 MDHEN, CDR2 SYDVKM. V gave up 5 bases and J gave up 7 bases, with 14 bases separating them. The CDR3: CASSPMTGTGYTF. Written as DNA, the CDR3 is TGTGCCAGCAGTCCGATGACCGGGACTGGCTACACCTTC.

This chain joins TRBV6-5 and TRBJ1-1, with D tentatively TRBD1 (6 bases). The CDR3 spans 14 residues. Per germline, CDR1 MNHEY and CDR2 SVGAGI. Trimming shortened V by 5 bases and J by 6 bases, and 16 bases separated the two germline ends. The CDR3 DNA sequence: TGTGCCAGCAGTAAAGGGCGGGGGGGCTCTGAAGCTTTCTTT. Protein: CASSKGRGGSEAFF.

The chain recombines TRBV5-6 with TRBJ2-5, with 9 bases matching TRBD1. Trimming cost V 3 bases and J 1 base; bases outside gene matches: 7. The CDR3 spans 16 residues. From germline, CDR1 is SGHDT and CDR2 YYEEEE. The CDR3 region is CASSWGTGRGQETQYF. The CDR3 region has the DNA TGTGCCAGCAGCTGGGGGACAGGGAGAGGCCAAGAGACCCAGTACTTC. The entire variable domain, with the rest obtained from reference TRBV5-6 and TRBJ2-5, is as follows: DAGVTQSPTHLIKTRGQQVTLRCSPKSGHDTVSWYQQALGQGPQFIFQYYEEEERQRGNFPDRFSGHQFPNYSSELNVNALLLGDSALYLCASSWGTGRGQETQYFGPGTRLLVL.

This sequence joins TRBV6-5 and TRBJ2-7, with D maybe TRBD1 (6 bases). CDR1 is MNHEY, CDR2 SVGAGI, per germline. There are 16 residues in the CDR3. V was cut by 0 bases and J by 4 bases, with 16 bases left in between. The CDR3 coding sequence is TGTGCCAGCAGTTACTCGATCCCGGGCAGGGGATACGAGCAGTACTTC. This translates into CASSYSIPGRGYEQYF.

This chain joins TRBV18 and TRBJ1-4; a weak D match, TRBD1 (5 bases). This CDR3 has 15 residues. V was pared by 4 bases and J by 5 bases, with 14 bases between. Germline V gives CDR1 KGHSH, CDR2 LQKENI. The CDR3 here is CASSHPTESNEKLFF. The CDR3 region has the DNA TGTGCCAGCTCACATCCGACAGAATCAAATGAAAAACTGTTTTTT.

This clone was seen a few times. The chain employs TRBV7-3 and TRBJ1-2; D uncertain. Trimming shortened V by 4 bases and J by 8 bases, and 23 bases separated the two germline ends. CDR1 and CDR2 from the germline V gene are SGHTA and FQGTGA. The CDR3 runs to 16 residues. The CDR3 is CASSSRSQGVGSGYTF. In DNA, the CDR3 is TGTGCCAGCAGCTCAAGGTCTCAAGGCGTAGGGTCAGGCTACACCTTC.

The chain has TRBV2 and TRBJ1-2, with TRBD1 as a possible D gene (5 bases). Per germline, CDR1 SNHLY and CDR2 FYNNEI. CDR3 length equals 12 residues. Trimming cost V 4 bases and J 4 bases, with 7 bases left between them. The CDR3 loop is CASSADSYGYTF. CDR3 coding DNA: TGTGCCAGCAGTGCAGACAGCTATGGCTACACCTTC.

The chain joins TRBV10-3 to TRBJ1-4; D is unclear. V was clipped by 6 bases and J by 5 bases, with 10 bases between them. The CDR3 has 13 amino acids. Germline CDR1 reads ENHRY; CDR2 reads SYGVKD. The CDR3 loop reads CAIRFGMNEKLFF. The CDR3 coding sequence is TGTGCCATCAGGTTTGGAATGAATGAAAAACTGTTTTTT.

The chain employs TRBV19 and TRBJ2-3, with 8 bases lining up with TRBD2. The junction had 13 bases not matched to a gene; V was cut back by 7 bases and J by 10 bases. CDR3 size: 14 residues. Per the germline V gene, CDR1 is LNHDA and CDR2 is SQIVND (reference sequence). The CDR3 reads CASNPRSGSWAQYF. The DNA of the CDR3 is TGTGCCAGTAACCCCCGGAGCGGGAGTTGGGCGCAGTATTTT.

The rearrangement uses TRBV19 and TRBJ1-3; TRBD1 might be the D (5 bases). The germline V gene encodes CDR1 LNHDA and CDR2 SQIVND (reference sequence). The V and J ends lost 0 bases and 0 bases respectively, with 12 bases between them. CDR3 length: 17 amino acids. CDR3 DNA: TGTGCCAGTAGTATAGACACAGGCTCCTACTCTGGAAACACCATATATTTT. It specifies CASSIDTGSYSGNTIYF.

V and J are TRBV5-4 and TRBJ1-2; 10 bases agree with TRBD1. This CDR3 comprises 15 residues. The junction had 3 bases not matched to a gene; V was cut back by 2 bases and J by 2 bases. In germline, CDR1 is SGHNT, CDR2 YYREEE (reference sequence). The CDR3 spells CASSLLTGGNYGYTF. The CDR3 nucleotides read TGTGCCAGCAGCTTACTGACAGGGGGCAACTATGGCTACACCTTC.

The chain has TRBV12-5 and TRBJ1-5; D gene unclear. CDR1 and CDR2 (germline): LGHNT, FRNRAP. The V gene lost 1 base and the J gene lost 6 bases, with 10 bases spanning the gap. CDR3 length: 14 residues. The CDR3 here is CASGLGTGIQPQHF. The CDR3, as DNA: TGTGCTAGTGGTTTGGGGACTGGGATTCAGCCCCAGCATTTT.

The gene calls are TRBV20-1 and TRBJ2-5; unclear D gene. CDR3 size: 11 residues. Trimming shortened V by 5 bases and J by 5 bases, and 9 bases separated the two germline ends. Germline lookup yields CDR1 DFQATT and CDR2 SNEGSKA (reference sequence). Here the CDR3 DNA reads TGCAGTGCTTTGACCAAGGAGACCCAGTACTTC. This codes for CSALTKETQYF.

This chain uses TRBV7-3 with TRBJ2-3, with 9 bases fitting TRBD2. V shed 0 bases and J 0 bases; nucleotides not matched to a gene: 4. Looked up from germline, CDR1 is SGHTA and CDR2 is FQGTGA. There are 17 residues in the CDR3. CDR3 protein: CASSLTAAGGSTDTQYF. In DNA form, the CDR3 reads TGTGCCAGCAGCTTAACGGCGGCGGGGGGGAGCACAGATACGCAGTATTTT.

The chain couples TRBV7-9 to TRBJ1-6; TRBD1 is a possible D gene (5 bases). Between the trimmed V and J ends, which lost 10 bases and 8 bases, there was a span of 24 bases. This CDR3 region has 16 residues. Germline V gives CDR1 SEHNR, CDR2 FQNEAQ (reference sequence). The CDR3 sequence is CATTSGGAREHSPLHF. The CDR3 DNA reads TGTGCCACTACCTCTGGCGGGGCCAGGGAACATTCACCCCTCCACTTT.

With regard to this clone: Within the sample, other DNA sequences also encode this same CDR3. The chain joins TRBV6-5 to TRBJ2-5; 9 bases map to TRBD1. There are 15 residues in the CDR3. Germline CDR1 is MNHEY and CDR2 is SVGAGI. The trim removed 2 bases at V and 5 bases at J, leaving 6 bases unmatched. CDR3 amino acids: CASSYKTGGAETQYF. The CDR3 DNA reads as TGTGCCAGCAGTTACAAAACAGGGGGCGCGGAGACCCAGTACTTC.

This chain joins TRBV2 and TRBJ2-5; D is undetermined. The end of the DNA aligns better with TRBJ2-7, so the J call may be wrong. The CDR3 extends over 11 amino acids. The germline V gene has CDR1 SNHLY and CDR2 FYNNEI. DNA of the CDR3: TGTGCCAGCAGCCAGTCCTACGAGCAGTACTTC. Its translation is CASSQSYEQYF.

The V and J genes are TRBV19 and TRBJ1-5, with D perhaps TRBD1 (6 bases). Germline V CDR1 and CDR2: LNHDA, SQIVND (reference sequence). This CDR3 has 17 residues. V lost 7 bases and J 5 bases, leaving 24 bases between the germline ends. CDR3 loop: CASKQGSPPISYQPQHF. Here the CDR3 DNA reads TGTGCCAGTAAACAGGGATCTCCCCCTATATCCTATCAGCCCCAGCATTTT.

The rearrangement links TRBV15 to TRBJ2-7; D remains unclear. The CDR3 has 12 amino acids. The V and J ends lost 0 bases and 9 bases respectively, with 9 bases between them. In germline, CDR1 is LNHNV, CDR2 YYDKDF (reference sequence). This CDR3 is CATSRDQVGQYF. The CDR3 coding sequence is TGTGCCACCAGCAGAGATCAGGTTGGGCAGTACTTC.

This clone was detected a few times. Here the CDR3 DNA reads TGTGCCAGCAGTGAGGGAGCGGGGAGCTACAATGAGCAGTTCTTC. Translation: CASSEGAGSYNEQFF. This chain connects TRBV6-4 to TRBJ2-1; TRBD2 matches 7 bases. This CDR3 is built from 15 residues. Trimming took 3 bases from V and 3 from J; bases not matched to a gene: 5. Germline CDR1 MRHNA, CDR2 SNTAGT.

J is TRBJ2-5 and V is TRBV11-3; D remains ambiguous. Germline V gene data show CDR1 as SGHNT and CDR2 as YENEEA. Between the trimmed V and J ends, which lost 5 bases and 4 bases, there was a span of 8 bases. The CDR3 has 12 amino acids. For the CDR3, the DNA is TGTGCCAGCAGCCCAACAAGAGAGACCCAGTACTTC. It yields the protein CASSPTRETQYF.

The chain couples TRBV5-4 to TRBJ2-7; 7 positions agree with TRBD1. Germline CDR1 and CDR2: SGHNT and YYREEE (reference sequence). This CDR3 is 13 amino acids long. V gave up 3 bases and J gave up 5 bases; unmatched junction bases: 5. CDR3 region: CASSSRGGHEQYF. The DNA of the CDR3 is TGTGCCAGCAGCTCGCGAGGGGGCCACGAGCAGTACTTC.

With regard to this clone: The sample carries other DNA sequences with the same CDR3. The chain couples TRBV5-6 to TRBJ1-5; D is unresolved. This CDR3 spans 16 amino acids. With 0 bases removed from V and 2 bases from J, the gap between germline ends came to 12 bases. Germline CDR1 SGHDT, CDR2 YYEEEE. DNA for the CDR3: TGTGCCAGCAGCTTGGGAGGGAGAGTGGGCAATCAGCCCCAGCATTTT. Its protein product is CASSLGGRVGNQPQHF.

The rearrangement links TRBV5-1 to TRBJ1-1; weak D call: TRBD1 (6 bases). The germline V gene encodes CDR1 SGHRS and CDR2 YFSETQ. V lost 1 base to trimming and J lost 11 bases, with 21 bases between them. This CDR3 has 15 amino acids. In nucleotides, the CDR3 is TGCGCCAGCAGCTTGACATCAGGGGAGAACGCTATTGCTTTCTTT. It specifies CASSLTSGENAIAFF.

The chain employs TRBV7-9 and TRBJ2-5, with D possibly TRBD1 on 5 matching bases. In germline, CDR1 is SEHNR, CDR2 FQNEAQ (reference sequence). Trimming took off 4 bases at V and 3 bases at J, with 18 bases between the two ends. There are 16 residues in the CDR3. Here the CDR3 DNA reads TGTGCCAGCAGCTCCATCAAACGTGCCAGGGAAGAGACCCAGTACTTC. It codes for CASSSIKRAREETQYF.

The V and J genes are TRBV30 and TRBJ2-5; D might be TRBD1 (5 bases). There are 11 residues in the CDR3. In germline, CDR1 is GTSNPN, CDR2 SVGIG (reference sequence). V was shortened by 1 base and J by 5 bases, with 5 bases between the two germline ends. The CDR3 nucleotides read TGTGCCTGGAGTGCAGGGGAGACCCAGTACTTC. Translated: CAWSAGETQYF. The full variable domain, with the rest looked up from reference TRBV30 and TRBJ2-5, is SQTIHQWPATLVQPVGSPLSLECTVEGTSNPNLYWYRQAAGRGLQLLFYSVGIGQISSEVPQNLSASRPQDRQFILSSKKLLLSDSGFYLCAWSAGETQYFGPGTRLLVL.

This CDR3 reads CASSRRDLSTDTQYF. In nucleotides, the CDR3 is TGTGCCAGCAGCAGACGGGACCTCAGCACAGATACGCAGTATTTT. The V gene is TRBV7-9, the J gene TRBJ2-3; D is tentatively TRBD1 or TRBD2 (5 bases each). This CDR3 region has 15 residues. CDR1 and CDR2 from the germline V gene are SEHNR and FQNEAQ (reference sequence). V was trimmed by 5 bases and J by 0 bases, leaving 12 bases between them.

CDR3 in DNA: TGCAGCGTTGTGCCAGGGGGCGACTATGGCTACACCTTC. Translation: CSVVPGGDYGYTF. The genes are TRBV29-1 and TRBJ1-2; 8 bases line up with TRBD1. The CDR3 has 13 amino acids. The ends lost 4 bases at V and 3 bases at J; junction bases unmatched: 4. CDR1 is SQVTM, CDR2 ANQGSEA, per germline.

This rearrangement joins TRBV10-3 to TRBJ1-5, with D uncertain. V lost 4 bases and J lost 5, with 9 bases in between. The CDR3 covers 13 residues. The germline gives CDR1 ENHRY, CDR2 SYGVKD. CDR3 sequence: CAISVQTDQPQHF. The DNA of the CDR3 is TGTGCCATCAGTGTACAGACTGATCAGCCCCAGCATTTT.

V gene TRBV2 combines with J gene TRBJ1-2, with D tentatively TRBD1 (6 bases). V was shortened by 7 bases and J by 2 bases, with 14 bases between the two germline ends. The CDR3 extends over 14 amino acids. Germline CDR1 reads SNHLY; CDR2 reads FYNNEI. DNA for the CDR3: TGTGCCAGCACACTCCAGGGGCTCAACTATGGCTACACCTTC. This translates into CASTLQGLNYGYTF.

This chain uses TRBV28 with TRBJ1-2, with 7 bases aligning to TRBD1. With V trimmed by 6 bases and J by 6 bases, 4 bases remained unmatched. Germline lookup yields CDR1 MDHEN and CDR2 SYDVKM. The CDR3 contains 12 residues. The CDR3 DNA follows: TGTGCCAGCAGCCAGACAGGGCATGGCTACACCTTC. Amino acid sequence: CASSQTGHGYTF.